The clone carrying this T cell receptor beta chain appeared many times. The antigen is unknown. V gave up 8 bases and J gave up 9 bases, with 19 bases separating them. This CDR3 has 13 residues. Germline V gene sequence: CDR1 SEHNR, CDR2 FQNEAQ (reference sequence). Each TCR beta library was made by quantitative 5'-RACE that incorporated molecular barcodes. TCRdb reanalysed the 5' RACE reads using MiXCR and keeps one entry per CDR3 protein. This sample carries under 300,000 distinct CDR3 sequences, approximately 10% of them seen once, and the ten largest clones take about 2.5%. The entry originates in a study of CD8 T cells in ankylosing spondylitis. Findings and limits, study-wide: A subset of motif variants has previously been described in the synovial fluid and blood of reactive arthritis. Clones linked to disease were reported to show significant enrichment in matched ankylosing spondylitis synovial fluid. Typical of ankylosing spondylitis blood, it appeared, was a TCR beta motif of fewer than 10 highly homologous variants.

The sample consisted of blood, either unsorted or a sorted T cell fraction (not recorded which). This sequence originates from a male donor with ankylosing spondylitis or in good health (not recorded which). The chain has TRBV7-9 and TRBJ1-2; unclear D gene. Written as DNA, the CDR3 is TGTGCCAGCTCGAGCGGGGAGCGAAATCGCTACACCTTC. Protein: CASSSGERNRYTF.